Each of the 30 T cell receptor beta chains below was sequenced from the same sample in a study of T cells after yellow fever vaccination. One entry per CDR3 protein results from TCRdb running MiXCR on the 5' RACE reads. The profile covers 200,000 to 250,000 distinct CDR3 sequences, with under 3.5% appearing a single time and roughly 3% taken by the ten largest. The material was CD4+ T cells sorted from PBMCs, obtained 10 days after the yellow fever booster vaccination. These receptors all stem from a young man who received the YFV17D yellow fever vaccine.

The chain combines TRBV10-3 with TRBJ1-1; 9 bases line up with TRBD1. Germline lookup yields CDR1 ENHRY and CDR2 SYGVKD. V shed 10 bases and J 5 bases; nucleotides not matched to a gene: 11. The CDR3 extends over 14 amino acids. The CDR3 reads CATGATGGGTEAFF. The CDR3 DNA reads as TGTGCCACCGGAGCGACAGGGGGGGGGACTGAAGCTTTCTTT.

Many counts were recorded for this clonotype. The genes are TRBV5-1 and TRBJ2-2; no definite D call. Germline-derived CDR1 and CDR2 are SGHRS and YFSETQ. This CDR3 has 13 residues. With 4 bases removed from V and 7 bases from J, the gap between germline ends came to 11 bases. CDR3 DNA sequence: TGCGCCAGCAGCACCCGGACGGACGGGGAGCTGTTTTTT. Its translation: CASSTRTDGELFF. The full variable domain, completed using reference TRBV5-1 and TRBJ2-2, is KAGVTQTPRYLIKTRGQQVTLSCSPISGHRSVSWYQQTPGQGLQFLFEYFSETQRNKGNFPGRFSGRQFSNSRSEMNVSTLELGDSALYLCASSTRTDGELFFGEGSRLTVL.

This clonotype was counted many times. The J gene is TRBJ2-5, the V gene TRBV29-1; D unclear. Looked up from germline, CDR1 is SQVTM and CDR2 is ANQGSEA. V was shortened by 0 bases and J by 4 bases, with 12 bases between the two germline ends. The CDR3 spans 14 residues. The CDR3 reads CSVEDRAGRETQYF. CDR3 nucleotide sequence: TGCAGCGTTGAAGATCGGGCAGGTCGAGAGACCCAGTACTTC.

This clonotype is classed as large. J is TRBJ2-3 and V is TRBV20-1; 8 positions agree with TRBD1. V dropped 5 bases and J dropped 6; count of bases not matched to a gene: 7. CDR3 length equals 13 residues. Germline CDR1 DFQATT, CDR2 SNEGSKA (reference sequence). The CDR3 DNA sequence: TGCAGTGCTCCCGACAGGGGACTGGATACGCAGTATTTT. Its translation: CSAPDRGLDTQYF.

The chain carries TRBV2 and TRBJ1-1, with D hard to call. The CDR3 is 13 residues long. Trimming pared 3 bases from V and 2 bases from J, leaving 7 bases between. CDR1 and CDR2 (germline): SNHLY, FYNNEI. The DNA of the CDR3 is TGTGCCAGCAGTGATGAATCAAACACTGAAGCTTTCTTT. This codes for CASSDESNTEAFF.

This clonotype has ten or more counts. The chain recombines TRBV5-4 with TRBJ1-1; tentative D call: TRBD1 (5 bases). Germline V gene data show CDR1 as SGHNT and CDR2 as YYREEE (reference sequence). Trimming pared 4 bases from V and 4 bases from J, leaving 14 bases between. The CDR3 is 14 amino acids. The CDR3 protein is CASSPGGSSTEAFF. CDR3 coding DNA: TGTGCCAGCAGCCCTGGGGGGAGTTCCACTGAAGCTTTCTTT.

This clonotype was detected ten times or more. The rearrangement uses TRBV20-1 and TRBJ1-2, with D perhaps TRBD1 (6 bases). CDR3 length: 11 amino acids. Germline V gives CDR1 DFQATT, CDR2 SNEGSKA (reference sequence). Trimming cost V 7 bases and J 5 bases, with 11 bases left between them. CDR3 sequence reads: CSGTGTYGYTF. The CDR3 DNA reads TGCAGTGGAACAGGGACGTATGGCTACACCTTC.

This clonotype was detected a few times. The gene calls are TRBV4-3 and TRBJ2-2; D is possibly TRBD1 or TRBD2 (5 bases each). Germline CDR1 and CDR2: LGHNA and YSLEER. V lost 6 bases to trimming and J lost 0 bases, with 17 bases between them. The CDR3 length is 17 residues. CDR3 sequence: CASRELTGTSNTGELFF. The CDR3 bases are TGCGCCAGCAGGGAACTGACCGGGACGTCGAACACCGGGGAGCTGTTTTTT.

This clonotype turned up a few times. This chain connects TRBV3-1 to TRBJ2-5; D assignment may be TRBD1 or TRBD2 (5 bases each). In germline, CDR1 is LGHDT, CDR2 YNNKEL (reference sequence). CDR3 size: 15 residues. Trimming cost V 4 bases and J 1 base, with 13 bases left between them. CDR3 amino acids: CASSPRDGVQETQYF. The CDR3, as DNA: TGTGCCAGCAGCCCCCGGGACGGGGTCCAAGAGACCCAGTACTTC.

There are a few counts of this clonotype. The rearrangement links TRBV6-2 or TRBV6-3 to TRBJ2-2, with a weak D call TRBD1 (6 bases). Deletions cut 6 bases from V and 2 bases from J, with 16 bases between. This CDR3 contains 16 residues. Germline assignment: CDR1 MNHEY and CDR2 SVGEGT. CDR3 sequence (DNA): TGTGCCAGCAGCCCCCTTTCGACAGGAAACACCGGGGAGCTGTTTTTT. Protein: CASSPLSTGNTGELFF.

There are a few counts of this clonotype. This chain joins TRBV12-3 or TRBV12-4 and TRBJ1-3, with D possibly being TRBD1 (5 bases). This CDR3 spans 13 amino acids. The V and J ends lost 2 bases and 9 bases respectively, with 11 bases between them. For the CDR3, the DNA is TGTGCCAGCAGTTTATTGGGGGAAGGCACCATATATTTT. As protein: CASSLLGEGTIYF.

This clonotype was found a few times. The CDR3 here is CASNSGAGYGYTF. Here the CDR3 DNA reads TGTGCCAGCAATTCGGGCGCTGGGTATGGCTACACCTTC. The chain employs TRBV9 and TRBJ1-2; D not resolved. This CDR3 contains 13 residues. In germline, CDR1 is SGDLS, CDR2 YYNGEE. V dropped 6 bases and J dropped 5 bases, with 14 bases sitting between them.

This clonotype occurred many times. The V and J genes are TRBV7-9 and TRBJ2-7, with TRBD2 as a possible D gene (6 bases). CDR3 size: 14 residues. From germline, CDR1 is SEHNR and CDR2 FQNEAQ (reference sequence). The V end lost 2 bases, the J end lost 3 bases, and 11 bases lay between the germline ends. CDR3 protein: CASSLYGGSYEQYF. DNA for the CDR3: TGTGCCAGCAGCTTATACGGGGGAAGCTACGAGCAGTACTTC.

This clonotype has more than one count but fewer than ten. The chain couples TRBV28 to TRBJ2-2; no reliable D call. The CDR3 totals 12 residues. Per the germline V gene, CDR1 is MDHEN and CDR2 is SYDVKM. V lost 8 bases to trimming and J lost 5 bases, with 9 bases between them. The CDR3 loop reads CASALRTGELFF. CDR3 DNA sequence: TGTGCCAGCGCTCTTAGGACCGGGGAGCTGTTTTTT.

The table lists this clonotype with many counts. The V and J genes are TRBV20-1 and TRBJ1-3; the D gene is possibly TRBD1 (5 bases). The ends were cut back, 6 bases at V and 0 bases at J, with 12 bases in the middle. The CDR3 runs to 14 residues. Germline V CDR1 and CDR2: DFQATT, SNEGSKA (reference sequence). The CDR3 is CSARDFNSGNTIYF. The CDR3 bases are TGCAGTGCCCGGGACTTCAACTCTGGAAACACCATATATTTT.

This clonotype was observed a handful of times. This chain links TRBV6-1 with TRBJ1-1; 8 bases are a match to TRBD1. This CDR3 has 15 residues. Unmatched junction bases numbered 4, after V lost 3 bases and J lost 1 base. Germline V gene lookup returns CDR1 MNHNS and CDR2 SASEGT. The CDR3: CASSETGAGNTEAFF. The CDR3 nucleotides are TGTGCCAGCAGTGAGACAGGGGCGGGGAACACTGAAGCTTTCTTT.

This clonotype was seen ten or more times. This chain uses TRBV6-5 with TRBJ1-2; TRBD1 matches 7 bases. Germline trimming cut 7 bases from V and 0 bases from J; bases unmatched to any gene: 8. CDR1 is MNHEY, CDR2 SVGAGI, per germline. The CDR3 totals 15 residues. The chain's CDR3 is CASIPRGISNYGYTF. The CDR3 nucleotides are TGTGCCAGCATTCCCAGGGGGATATCTAACTATGGCTACACCTTC.

The chain combines TRBV10-3 with TRBJ1-1, with D possibly being TRBD1 (5 bases). Germline CDR1 is ENHRY and CDR2 is SYGVKD. V was shortened by 7 bases and J by 1 base, with 7 bases between the two germline ends. The CDR3 totals 12 residues. The CDR3 DNA is TGTGCCATCATGGGGACGAACACTGAAGCTTTCTTT. Encoded protein: CAIMGTNTEAFF.

The chain has TRBV24-1 and TRBJ2-1; possibly TRBD2 for D (6 bases). Germline loops: CDR1 KGHDR, CDR2 SFDVKD. This CDR3 is built from 19 residues. Trimming took 1 base from V and 1 from J, leaving 19 bases between them. DNA for the CDR3: TGTGCCACCAGTGATTTCCCGCGCCCCGGGGGTTTATCCTACAATGAGCAGTTCTTC. Protein product: CATSDFPRPGGLSYNEQFF.

The chain employs TRBV5-1 and TRBJ1-2; D is unresolved. Trimming pared 0 bases from V and 4 bases from J, leaving 7 bases between. Germline CDR1 and CDR2: SGHRS and YFSETQ. This CDR3 has 13 residues. This chain's CDR3 is CASSLEESYGYTF. The CDR3 region has the DNA TGCGCCAGCAGCTTGGAGGAGAGCTATGGCTACACCTTC.

This clonotype was seen ten or more times. The chain recombines TRBV7-2 with TRBJ2-3, with 8 bases matching TRBD2. The CDR3 extends over 15 amino acids. Per germline, CDR1 SGHTA and CDR2 FQGNSA. V shed 2 bases and J 5 bases; nucleotides not matched to a gene: 6. For the CDR3, the DNA is TGTGCCAGCAGCTTAATGGCGGGGGGCCGAGATACGCAGTATTTT. This sequence encodes CASSLMAGGRDTQYF.

The sample holds many counts of this clonotype. V and J are TRBV20-1 and TRBJ2-7; tentative D call: TRBD1 (6 bases). CDR1 DFQATT and CDR2 SNEGSKA come from the germline V gene (reference sequence). Trimming cost V 6 bases and J 0 bases, with 12 bases left between them. CDR3 length: 13 amino acids. The CDR3 is CSAAIQGSYEQYV. In DNA, the CDR3 is TGCAGTGCCGCAATACAGGGCTCCTACGAGCAGTACGTC.

This clonotype was observed many times. This rearrangement joins TRBV12-3 or TRBV12-4 to TRBJ1-1; D is unclear. The CDR3 spans 14 residues. The ends were cut back, 8 bases at V and 0 bases at J, with 13 bases in the middle. Written as DNA, the CDR3 is TGTGCCAGCTCCCTCCGGGCCATGAACACTGAAGCTTTCTTT. It specifies CASSLRAMNTEAFF.

This clonotype was found many times. The gene calls are TRBV7-2 and TRBJ1-5; the D gene is possibly TRBD1 (5 bases). The CDR3 consists of 14 residues. Germline CDR1 reads SGHTA; CDR2 reads FQGNSA. Trimming took 1 base from V and 3 from J, leaving 7 bases between them. Written as DNA, the CDR3 is TGTGCCAGCAGCTTAGGAGGGGTCAATCAGCCCCAGCATTTT. It specifies CASSLGGVNQPQHF.

This clonotype was seen many times. The chain joins TRBV29-1 to TRBJ2-7; 9 nucleotides match TRBD1. The ends lost 6 bases at V and 6 bases at J; junction bases unmatched: 6. Germline V gives CDR1 SQVTM, CDR2 ANQGSEA. There are 12 residues in the CDR3. The CDR3 spells CSVVRDRAEQYF. The CDR3 coding sequence is TGCAGCGTAGTCCGGGACAGGGCCGAGCAGTACTTC.

This clonotype was observed many times. One junction end does not reproduce the germline sequence, and a read error may be involved. This chain joins TRBV3-1 and TRBJ2-1; 13 positions match TRBD2. CDR1 LGHDT and CDR2 YNNKEL come from the germline V gene (reference sequence). The CDR3 is 16 residues long. CDR3 amino acids: CASNQLAGGPGGEQFF. CDR3 in DNA: TGTGCCAGCAACCAACTAGCGGGGGGGCCGGGTGGTGAGCAGTTCTTC.

V and J are TRBV5-4 and TRBJ2-5; either TRBD1 or TRBD2 may supply D (7 bases each). The V gene lost 4 bases and the J gene lost 5 bases, with 18 bases spanning the gap. CDR1 is SGHNT, CDR2 YYREEE, per germline (reference sequence). This CDR3 is 15 amino acids long. The CDR3 bases are TGTGCCAGCAGCGATCAGGGGGGGGCCGGGGAGACCCAGTACTTC. Translating gives CASSDQGGAGETQYF.

This clonotype was detected ten times or more. The rearrangement links TRBV9 to TRBJ1-1; D gene ambiguous. The germline V gene encodes CDR1 SGDLS and CDR2 YYNGEE. Trimming took 4 bases from V and 4 from J, leaving 17 bases between them. CDR3 length: 15 amino acids. CDR3 nucleotide sequence: TGTGCCAGCAGCTCACAGAGCACTGAACTCACTGAAGCTTTCTTT. Its translation is CASSSQSTELTEAFF. Combining the CDR3 with reference TRBV9 and TRBJ1-1 gives the whole variable domain DSGVTQTPKHLITATGQRVTLRCSPRSGDLSVYWYQQSLDQGLQFLIQYYNGEERAKGNILERFSAQQFPDLHSELNLSSLELGDSALYFCASSSQSTELTEAFFGQGTRLTVV.

The rearrangement links TRBV29-1 to TRBJ2-1; TRBD2 might be the D (6 bases). This CDR3 region has 17 residues. Germline V gene sequence: CDR1 SQVTM, CDR2 ANQGSEA. CDR3 sequence reads: CGGGADRTRPENNEQFF. CDR3 nucleotides: TGCGGCGGCGGGGCTGATCGGACTCGCCCTGAGAACAATGAGCAGTTCTTC.

The chain recombines TRBV29-1 with TRBJ2-7; D is possibly TRBD2 (6 bases). Germline V lookup: CDR1 SQVTM, CDR2 ANQGSEA. The V end lost 5 bases, the J end lost 1 base, and 27 bases lay between the germline ends. The CDR3 is made up of 18 amino acids. The CDR3: CSVPRVVRRVLSSYEQYV. CDR3 sequence (DNA): TGCAGCGTTCCGAGGGTGGTTCGGAGGGTTCTATCATCCTACGAGCAGTACGTC.